A single sample gave rise to the 20 T cell receptor beta chains below, sequenced in a study of early T cells in non-severe SARS-CoV-2 infection. From the 5' RACE reads, TCRdb called clonotypes with MiXCR, one entry per CDR3 protein. The table has 74,000 or so distinct CDR3 sequences, around a tenth seen once. The sequenced material came from whole blood. The receptors come from an adult who was a healthcare worker with PCR-confirmed SARS-CoV-2 infection or an uninfected control (not recorded which).

This sequence joins TRBV6-5 and TRBJ2-2; D not certain. V gave up 5 bases and J gave up 0 bases, with 7 bases separating them. In germline, CDR1 is MNHEY, CDR2 SVGAGI. CDR3 length: 14 amino acids. CDR3 sequence: CASSPLANTGELFF. CDR3 nucleotides: TGTGCCAGCAGTCCTTTGGCGAACACCGGGGAGCTGTTTTTT.

This clonotype was detected many times. The gene calls are TRBV19 and TRBJ2-7, with a tentative D call TRBD1 (6 bases). Germline V gene data show CDR1 as LNHDA and CDR2 as SQIVND (reference sequence). Deletions cut 10 bases from V and 1 base from J, with 20 bases between. The CDR3 contains 15 residues. The chain's CDR3 is CATSEQGVPSYEQYF. CDR3 nucleotide sequence: TGTGCCACTTCCGAACAGGGCGTACCTTCCTACGAGCAGTACTTC.

This clonotype was seen ten or more times. V usage is TRBV24-1 and J usage is TRBJ2-3; a possible D gene is TRBD2 (6 bases). The CDR3 contains 13 residues. The germline V gene has CDR1 KGHDR and CDR2 SFDVKD. V dropped 10 bases and J dropped 6 bases, with 16 bases sitting between them. The CDR3 is CATSGTEIDTQYF. DNA of the CDR3: TGTGCCACGTCCGGGACTGAAATTGATACGCAGTATTTT.

The CDR3 sequence: CASKGQAHTGELFF. CDR3 nucleotides: TGTGCCAGCAAGGGACAGGCCCACACCGGGGAGCTGTTTTTT. The V and J genes are TRBV27 and TRBJ2-2, with 8 bases matching TRBD1. Germline V gives CDR1 MNHEY, CDR2 SMNVEV (reference sequence). The V segment lost 7 bases and the J segment 3 bases; nucleotides outside the gene matches: 4. The CDR3 totals 14 residues.

Many counts were recorded for this clonotype. The chain is built from TRBV7-2 and TRBJ2-1; D remains ambiguous. CDR1 is SGHTA and CDR2 is FQGNSA in the germline V gene. Trimming removed 1 base from V and 8 bases from J, with 12 bases in between. The CDR3 length is 14 residues. The CDR3 DNA reads TGTGCCAGCAGCTTAGGGGTAGTAAGCGATGAGCAGTTCTTC. Translated, it gives CASSLGVVSDEQFF.

Judged by abundance, this clonotype is medium-sized. The chain couples TRBV4-2 to TRBJ2-7; 13 bases are shared with TRBD2. This CDR3 is 16 amino acids long. CDR1 is LGHNA and CDR2 is YNFKEQ in the germline V gene. V gave up 0 bases and J gave up 2 bases; unmatched junction bases: 1. This CDR3 reads CASSQEGTSGTYEQYF. CDR3 coding DNA: TGTGCCAGCAGCCAAGAGGGGACTAGCGGGACCTACGAGCAGTACTTC.

The J gene is TRBJ2-3, the V gene TRBV7-3; possible D gene TRBD2, 6 bases. Germline V lookup: CDR1 SGHTA, CDR2 FQGTGA. The CDR3 has 15 amino acids. V lost 0 bases and J lost 0, with 7 bases in between. The chain's CDR3 is CASSLTGGSTDTQYF. The CDR3 coding sequence is TGTGCCAGCAGCTTAACTGGAGGGAGCACAGATACGCAGTATTTT.

This clonotype was found many times. The chain joins TRBV10-3 to TRBJ2-1; weak D call: TRBD2 (5 bases). Germline values: CDR1 ENHRY, CDR2 SYGVKD. The CDR3 is 14 residues long. Trimming took off 10 bases at V and 11 bases at J, with 24 bases between the two ends. In DNA, the CDR3 is TGTGCCACCTATGGGAAGGACGAGGGCAGACAGCAGTTCTTC. The encoded protein is CATYGKDEGRQQFF.

This clonotype showed up many times. The chain joins TRBV6-2 or TRBV6-3 to TRBJ2-7, with 8 bases identical to TRBD2. Germline assignment: CDR1 MNHEY and CDR2 SVGEGT. The CDR3 covers 15 residues. Unmatched junction bases numbered 12, after V lost 9 bases and J lost 2 bases. Here the CDR3 reads CASKSFSGGTYEQYF. The CDR3 region has the DNA TGTGCCAGTAAATCTTTCAGCGGGGGTACCTACGAGCAGTACTTC.

This clonotype appeared a few times. This chain links TRBV6-5 with TRBJ2-7; TRBD1 matches 11 bases. V lost 5 bases, J lost 3 bases, and 6 bases stayed unmatched. Germline V gene sequence: CDR1 MNHEY, CDR2 SVGAGI. The CDR3 runs to 15 residues. CDR3 bases: TGTGCCAGCAGTCATTGGACAGGGGGCCACTACGAGCAGTACTTC. Its protein is CASSHWTGGHYEQYF.

The J gene is TRBJ1-2, the V gene TRBV11-2; D call uncertain. The V end lost 1 base, the J end lost 1 base, and 7 bases lay between the germline ends. This CDR3 has 14 residues. Germline lookup yields CDR1 SGHAT and CDR2 FQNNGV. CDR3 sequence: CASSLAFLNYGYTF. CDR3 nucleotide sequence: TGTGCCAGCAGCTTAGCCTTCCTTAACTATGGCTACACCTTC.

This clonotype was detected only a few times. The chain is built from TRBV7-2 and TRBJ2-2; TRBD1 might be the D (5 bases). The CDR3 consists of 13 residues. CDR1 is SGHTA, CDR2 FQGNSA, per germline. Trimming cost V 7 bases and J 5 bases, with 11 bases left between them. Here the CDR3 DNA reads TGTGCCAGCAACCCTGACAGAACCGGGGAGCTGTTTTTT. As protein: CASNPDRTGELFF.

This clonotype was observed a few times. The gene calls are TRBV4-1 and TRBJ2-7; 9 positions match TRBD1. This CDR3 is 15 amino acids long. V was pared by 2 bases and J by 3 bases, with 5 bases of the junction left unmatched. Germline assignment: CDR1 MGHRA and CDR2 YSYEKL. The CDR3 DNA reads as TGCGCCAGCAGCCAAACACCGGGACAGGGCTACGAGCAGTACTTC. Protein product: CASSQTPGQGYEQYF.

V is TRBV18 and J is TRBJ2-3; D remains unclear. The CDR3 is 13 amino acids. Germline V gene data show CDR1 as KGHSH and CDR2 as LQKENI. V was trimmed by 3 bases and J by 3 bases, leaving 7 bases between them. The CDR3: CASSPGATDTQYF. CDR3 sequence (DNA): TGTGCCAGCTCACCCGGAGCGACAGATACGCAGTATTTT.

The chain has TRBV10-3 and TRBJ2-3; D is possibly TRBD1 (6 bases). The length of the CDR3 is 15 residues. CDR1 is ENHRY and CDR2 is SYGVKD in the germline V gene. The germline V and J ends were trimmed by 6 bases and 2 bases, with 15 bases remaining between them. The CDR3 nucleotides are TGTGCCATCAGCGTTCTAACAGGGATCACAGATACGCAGTATTTT. Translation gives CAISVLTGITDTQYF.

The rearrangement links TRBV29-1 to TRBJ2-7; 9 bases align to TRBD1. Trimming took 7 bases from V and 5 from J; bases not matched to a gene: 9. Germline V CDR1 and CDR2: SQVTM, ANQGSEA. The CDR3 is 13 amino acids. CDR3 bases: TGCAGCGGCGGGACAGGGACTGGGAACGAGCAGTACTTC. Translation gives CSGGTGTGNEQYF.

The sample holds many counts of this clonotype. The junction does not match germline at one end; this may be a read error. The CDR3 is CASGRRREIDF. CDR3 nucleotides: TGTGCCAGCGGGAGGAGACGGGAGATTGACTTC. The chain links TRBV28 to TRBJ2-1, with TRBD2 as a possible D gene (6 bases). Per the germline V gene, CDR1 is MDHEN and CDR2 is SYDVKM. This CDR3 has 11 amino acids.

This clonotype appeared many times. This sequence joins TRBV20-1 and TRBJ2-3, with TRBD2 matching 14 bases. V was clipped by 4 bases and J by 0 bases; unmatched bases: 6. The CDR3 length is 17 residues. Germline V lookup: CDR1 DFQATT, CDR2 SNEGSKA (reference sequence). The CDR3: CSATGRTSGGSTDTQYF. CDR3 coding DNA: TGCAGTGCTACAGGGAGGACTAGCGGGGGGAGCACAGATACGCAGTATTTT.

This clonotype was detected ten times or more. One end of the junction does not line up with germline, which may come from a read error. V usage is TRBV25-1 and J usage is TRBJ2-1; D remains ambiguous. Germline values: CDR1 MGHDK, CDR2 SYGVNS. CDR3 length: 13 residues. The CDR3: CASSMTNYDEQFF. The DNA for the CDR3 is TGTGCCAGCAGTATGACCAACTACGATGAGCAGTTCTTC.

In its sample, this clonotype was seen many times. The rearrangement joins TRBV11-2 to TRBJ2-1, with D possibly matching TRBD2 (5 bases). This CDR3 has 13 amino acids. Trimming removed 2 bases from V and 9 bases from J, with 11 bases in between. Germline values: CDR1 SGHAT, CDR2 FQNNGV. CDR3 protein: CASSLIQRREQFF. CDR3 DNA: TGTGCCAGCAGCTTAATCCAGCGGCGTGAGCAGTTCTTC.